The T cell receptor beta chain described here comes from a study of technical replicates of blood from several donors. Sequenced by immunoSEQ multiplex PCR; TCRdb stores in-frame clones only, minus some. The table has tens of thousands of clones, roughly 90% seen once. V was clipped by 4 bases and J by 0 bases, with 16 bases between them. This CDR3 is built from 16 residues. Germline lookup yields CDR1 SQVTM and CDR2 ANQGSEA. The J gene is TRBJ1-3, the V gene TRBV29-1, with unresolved D. The origin of this receptor is a human donor in good health. The sequencing sample was made of T cells isolated from PBMCs. CDR3 DNA: TGCAGCGTTGGGGCCTGGGAGGTAGACTCTGGAAACACCATATATTTT. Its translation: CSVGAWEVDSGNTIYF.